These T cell receptor beta chains were read from a single sample in a study of shared clonotypes between healthy human individuals. TCRdb's table, derived via immunoSEQ multiplex PCR, lists solely in-frame clones and lacks some. Found here are more than 2 million clones, about 95% of them singletons; the top ten hold around 1.1%. The source material was naive CD8+ T cells sorted from blood. Source of these receptors: a man between 18 and 29 years old in good health. CDR3s include the opening cysteine and the closing phenylalanine or tryptophan. The D gene is left open where the match is weak. Some rows have no size entry. The others give once, few or many, or a class for an expanded clone.

CDR3 protein: CASSQFAGGDYGYTF; CDR3 DNA: TGCGCCAGCAGCCAATTCGCAGGGGGCGACTATGGCTACACCTTC; V gene: TRBV4-3; clone size: NA; D gene: TRBD1; J gene: TRBJ1-2
CDR3 protein: CASSFLTGQPQHF; CDR3 DNA: TGTGCCAGCAGCTTTCTGACGGGTCAGCCCCAGCATTTT; V gene: TRBV5-6; clone size: NA; D gene: NA; J gene: TRBJ1-5
CDR3 protein: CASSLAGELFF; CDR3 DNA: TGTGCCAGCAGCTTAGCAGGGGAGCTGTTTTTT; V gene: TRBV11-2; clone size: once; D gene: NA; J gene: TRBJ2-2
CDR3 protein: CASSELGEQYF; CDR3 DNA: TGTGCCAGCAGTGAACTCGGCGAGCAGTACTTC; V gene: TRBV6-1; clone size: NA; D gene: NA; J gene: TRBJ2-7
CDR3 protein: CASSTSPTGLVAYEQYF; CDR3 DNA: TGCGCCAGCAGCACAAGCCCGACAGGCCTGGTCGCCTACGAGCAGTACTTC; V gene: TRBV5-1; clone size: NA; D gene: NA; J gene: TRBJ2-7
CDR3 protein: CASSPSGNTEAFF; CDR3 DNA: TGTGCCAGCAGCCCCTCTGGGAACACTGAAGCTTTCTTT; V gene: TRBV5-6; clone size: NA; D gene: NA; J gene: TRBJ1-1
CDR3 protein: CASSSRTGNTEAFF; CDR3 DNA: TGTGCCAGCAGCTCCCGGACAGGGAACACTGAAGCTTTCTTT; V gene: TRBV7-9; clone size: NA; D gene: TRBD1; J gene: TRBJ1-1
CDR3 protein: CASVRLAGDNEQFF; CDR3 DNA: TGTGCCAGCGTAAGACTAGCGGGAGACAATGAGCAGTTCTTC; V gene: TRBV7-9; clone size: NA; D gene: TRBD2; J gene: TRBJ2-1
CDR3 protein: CASSPWTSGSQETQYF; CDR3 DNA: TGCGCCAGCAGCCCGTGGACTAGCGGGAGCCAAGAGACCCAGTACTTC; V gene: TRBV5-1; clone size: NA; D gene: TRBD2; J gene: TRBJ2-5
CDR3 protein: CASSTGQVTEAFF; CDR3 DNA: TGTGCCAGCAGCACCGGACAGGTAACTGAAGCTTTCTTT; V gene: TRBV5-4; clone size: NA; D gene: TRBD1; J gene: TRBJ1-1
CDR3 protein: CASSQDLTTGELFF; CDR3 DNA: TGCGCCAGCAGCCAAGATTTGACCACCGGGGAGCTGTTTTTT; V gene: TRBV4-1; clone size: NA; D gene: NA; J gene: TRBJ2-2
CDR3 protein: CASSVEIAGGGPDTQYF; CDR3 DNA: TGTGCCAGCAGCGTAGAGATAGCGGGAGGTGGTCCAGATACGCAGTATTTT; V gene: TRBV9; clone size: NA; D gene: TRBD2; J gene: TRBJ2-3
CDR3 protein: CASSLSRTGRTEAFF; CDR3 DNA: TGTGCCAGCAGCTTAAGCCGGACAGGGAGGACTGAAGCTTTCTTT; V gene: TRBV7-6; clone size: NA; D gene: TRBD1; J gene: TRBJ1-1
CDR3 protein: CASSSIGSDTGELFF; CDR3 DNA: TGTGCCAGCTCATCCATCGGGAGTGACACCGGGGAGCTGTTTTTT; V gene: TRBV18; clone size: NA; D gene: NA; J gene: TRBJ2-2
CDR3 protein: CASSPQDSYEQYF; CDR3 DNA: TGTGCCAGCTCACCTCAGGACAGCTACGAGCAGTACTTC; V gene: TRBV18; clone size: NA; D gene: NA; J gene: TRBJ2-7
CDR3 protein: CASSSAGGGELFF; CDR3 DNA: TGTGCCAGCAGCTCCGCCGGAGGCGGGGAGCTGTTTTTT; V gene: TRBV11-3; clone size: NA; D gene: NA; J gene: TRBJ2-2
CDR3 protein: CASSFDGPPNTGELFF; CDR3 DNA: TGTGCCAGCAGCTTCGACGGACCACCGAACACCGGGGAGCTGTTTTTT; V gene: TRBV11-1; clone size: NA; D gene: NA; J gene: TRBJ2-2
CDR3 protein: CASSLVHTNTEAFF; CDR3 DNA: TGCGCCAGCAGCTTGGTCCATACGAACACTGAAGCTTTCTTT; V gene: TRBV5-1; clone size: NA; D gene: NA; J gene: TRBJ1-1
CDR3 protein: CASSQDLPAYRQPQHF; CDR3 DNA: TGCGCCAGCAGCCAAGATCTGCCGGCTTATAGGCAGCCCCAGCATTTT; V gene: TRBV4-3; clone size: NA; D gene: NA; J gene: TRBJ1-5
CDR3 protein: CASSVGDTVYEQYF; CDR3 DNA: TGTGCCAGCAGCGTAGGCGACACCGTCTACGAGCAGTACTTC; V gene: TRBV9; clone size: once; D gene: NA; J gene: TRBJ2-7
CDR3 protein: CASSIGTGDGYTF; CDR3 DNA: TGTGCCAGCAGTATTGGGACAGGGGACGGCTACACCTTC; V gene: TRBV27; clone size: once; D gene: TRBD1; J gene: TRBJ1-2
CDR3 protein: CASSQLEAIDFSYEQYF; CDR3 DNA: TGCGCCAGCAGCCAACTAGAAGCAATAGACTTCTCCTACGAGCAGTACTTC; V gene: TRBV4-1; clone size: NA; D gene: NA; J gene: TRBJ2-7